This T cell receptor beta chain comes out of a study of cytomegalovirus exposure and HLA in healthy donors. Study observations and caveats: Presence/absence analyses took donor sequencing depth as roughly uniform.

Regarding this clone: Its antigen is still unknown.

CDR1 is SNHLY, CDR2 FYNNEI, per germline. The CDR3 covers 13 residues. The ends were cut back, 4 bases at V and 7 bases at J, with 11 bases in the middle. The PCR employed 60 Vbeta primers together with 13 Jbeta primers. Repertoires were generated with immunoSEQ multiplex PCR, while TCRdb's copy carries only in-frame clones and drops some. The sample includes more than 130,000 clones, approximately 80% seen only once; the top ten take about 3.9%. The chain joins TRBV2 to TRBJ1-5; TRBD1 is a possible D gene (6 bases). Specimen: PBMCs. This TCR derives from a man between 18 and 35 years old in good health and CMV-seronegative. CDR3 amino acids: CASSAGVRQPQHF. CDR3 bases: TGTGCCAGCAGTGCAGGGGTCCGCCAGCCCCAGCATTTT.